The 25 T cell receptor beta chains listed next were all sequenced from one sample in a study of blood T cell repertoires in COVID-19. Generated by immunoSEQ multiplex PCR, the TCRdb table keeps only in-frame clones and is missing some. Of hundreds of thousands of clones in the sample, roughly 87% were seen once. Specimen: PBMCs or T cells enriched from blood (not recorded which). The receptors come from a woman aged 35 to 49 who had recovered from COVID-19.

This rearrangement joins TRBV28 to TRBJ2-5, with D uncertain. V was pared by 6 bases and J by 3 bases, with 8 bases between. The CDR3 covers 12 residues. Per germline, CDR1 MDHEN and CDR2 SYDVKM. The CDR3 sequence is CASSPTEETQYF. In DNA form, the CDR3 reads TGTGCCAGCAGCCCGACTGAAGAGACCCAGTACTTC.

This clone occurred once. The chain has TRBV4-1 and TRBJ2-5; D not certain. Germline V CDR1 and CDR2: MGHRA, YSYEKL. The CDR3 consists of 16 residues. Deletions cut 0 bases from V and 3 bases from J, with 14 bases between. The CDR3 here is CASSQEALQREETQYF. CDR3 coding DNA: TGCGCCAGCAGCCAAGAAGCCCTTCAACGGGAAGAGACCCAGTACTTC.

The CDR3 coding sequence is TGTGCCAGCAGTTCGGGGGGGTTTACCGGGGAGCTGTTTTTT. This gives the protein CASSSGGFTGELFF. The chain employs TRBV6-5 and TRBJ2-2; 8 bases align to TRBD2. This CDR3 is built from 14 residues. Germline CDR1 is MNHEY and CDR2 is SVGAGI. Trimming took 4 bases from V and 5 from J; bases not matched to a gene: 3.

The rearrangement joins TRBV11-1 to TRBJ2-1; 8 bases fit TRBD1. In germline, CDR1 is SGHAT, CDR2 FQDESV (reference sequence). This CDR3 comprises 12 residues. Losses at the gene ends were 11 bases for V and 9 bases for J; bases not matched to a gene: 9. For the CDR3, the DNA is TGTGCCGGGAGAACAGGGGGAGGTGAGCAGTTCTTC. It translates to CAGRTGGGEQFF. Full variable domain (remainder filled in from reference TRBV11-1 and TRBJ2-1): EAEVAQSPRYKITEKSQAVAFWCDPISGHATLYWYRQILGQGPELLVQFQDESVVDDSQLPKDRFSAERLKGVDSTLKIQPAELGDSAMYLCAGRTGGGEQFFGPGTRLTVL.

V is TRBV7-3 and J is TRBJ2-2; 16 bases line up with TRBD2. The V segment lost 4 bases and the J segment 4 bases; nucleotides outside the gene matches: 12. The germline V gene has CDR1 SGHTA and CDR2 FQGTGA. This CDR3 contains 20 residues. The DNA of the CDR3 is TGTGCCAGCAGCTCCCCGGGACTAGCGGGAGGGCCCGGGACCACCGGGGAGCTGTTTTTT. Translating gives CASSSPGLAGGPGTTGELFF.

This clone was detected only once. The chain recombines TRBV3-1 (or the pseudogene TRBV3-2) with TRBJ1-3, with 9 positions matching TRBD1. V gave up 4 bases and J gave up 2 bases; unmatched junction bases: 6. CDR1 is LGHDT and CDR2 is YNNKEL in the germline V gene (reference sequence). CDR3 length: 16 amino acids. The CDR3 region has the DNA TGTGCCAGCAGCCGCAGACAGGGGGGGACTGGAAACACCATATATTTT. This encodes CASSRRQGGTGNTIYF.

This chain joins TRBV7-3 and TRBJ2-3; weak D call: TRBD2 (6 bases). There are 15 residues in the CDR3. The germline V gene has CDR1 SGHTA and CDR2 FQGTGA. V shed 5 bases and J shed 1 base, with 13 bases lying between them. CDR3 amino acids: CASSRSGQGTDTQYF. CDR3 sequence (DNA): TGTGCCAGCAGCCGGAGCGGGCAGGGCACAGATACGCAGTATTTT. Full variable domain (remainder filled in from reference TRBV7-3 and TRBJ2-3): GAGVSQTPSNKVTEKGKYVELRCDPISGHTALYWYRQSLGQGPEFLIYFQGTGAADDSGLPNDRFFAVRPEGSVSTLKIQRTERGDSAVYLCASSRSGQGTDTQYFGPGTRLTVL.

The gene calls are TRBV5-4 and TRBJ1-1; D is ambiguous. Between the trimmed V and J ends, which lost 4 bases and 0 bases, there was a span of 10 bases. This CDR3 is 14 amino acids long. Germline values: CDR1 SGHNT, CDR2 YYREEE (reference sequence). In nucleotides, the CDR3 is TGTGCCAGCAGCCCGGCGGGAATGAACACTGAAGCTTTCTTT. It translates to CASSPAGMNTEAFF.

The V and J genes are TRBV27 and TRBJ2-7; 10 nucleotides agree with TRBD2. In germline, CDR1 is MNHEY, CDR2 SMNVEV (reference sequence). This CDR3 has 15 residues. V was clipped by 6 bases and J by 3 bases; unmatched bases: 8. The CDR3 protein is CASRMLAGADYEQYF. DNA for the CDR3: TGTGCCAGCAGAATGCTAGCGGGAGCTGACTACGAGCAGTACTTC.

The chain couples TRBV11-2 to TRBJ2-1; 12 nucleotides align to TRBD2. This CDR3 has 15 residues. V trimming: 5 bases; J trimming: 8 bases; junction bases outside the gene matches: 7. Per the germline V gene, CDR1 is SGHAT and CDR2 is FQNNGV. In DNA, the CDR3 is TGTGCCAGCAGCCCCTCCGGACTAGCGGGGCATGAGCAGTTCTTC. Encoded protein: CASSPSGLAGHEQFF.

The gene calls are TRBV20-1 and TRBJ2-7; the D is unclear. V dropped 3 bases and J dropped 3 bases, with 6 bases sitting between them. Germline V gene lookup returns CDR1 DFQATT and CDR2 SNEGSKA (reference sequence). The length of the CDR3 is 11 residues. The CDR3 protein is CSASSDYEQYF. The CDR3 DNA reads TGCAGTGCTAGTTCAGACTACGAGCAGTACTTC.

The chain links TRBV7-3 to TRBJ2-5; 7 nucleotides line up with TRBD2. The V gene end was trimmed by 5 bases and the J gene end by 5 bases; junction bases not matched to a gene: 5. The CDR3 sequence is 13 residues long. Germline-derived CDR1 and CDR2 are SGHTA and FQGTGA. Here the CDR3 DNA reads TGTGCCAGCAGCAGGGAGGGCCGGGAGACCCAGTACTTC. Translation gives CASSREGRETQYF.

This chain joins TRBV27 and TRBJ2-1; 9 bases align to TRBD1. Germline V gene lookup returns CDR1 MNHEY and CDR2 SMNVEV (reference sequence). V shed 1 base and J 6 bases; nucleotides not matched to a gene: 7. The CDR3 contains 16 residues. CDR3 sequence reads: CASSLLGTGSSNEQFF. As DNA, the CDR3 is TGTGCCAGCAGTTTATTGGGGACAGGGAGTAGCAATGAGCAGTTCTTC.

This chain uses TRBV28 with TRBJ2-3; 13 bases match TRBD2. V lost 4 bases to trimming and J lost 0 bases; unmatched junction nucleotides: 7. The CDR3 runs 18 residues. Germline loops: CDR1 MDHEN, CDR2 SYDVKM. CDR3 residues: CASSSGTSGTTSTDTQYF. The CDR3 DNA is TGTGCCAGCAGTTCCGGGACTAGCGGGACCACTAGCACAGATACGCAGTATTTT.

The genes are TRBV6-6 and TRBJ1-2, with D perhaps TRBD1 (6 bases). The germline V gene has CDR1 MNHNY and CDR2 SVGAGI (reference sequence). This CDR3 spans 15 amino acids. Deletions cut 5 bases from V and 2 bases from J, with 15 bases between. The DNA for the CDR3 is TGTGCCAGCAGTGCCGCAGGGGTGACGAACTATGGCTACACCTTC. As protein: CASSAAGVTNYGYTF.

The chain uses TRBV28 and TRBJ2-5; D is perhaps TRBD2 (5 bases). The V gene lost 3 bases and the J gene lost 5 bases, with 19 bases spanning the gap. The CDR3 spans 16 residues. CDR1 and CDR2 from the germline V gene are MDHEN and SYDVKM. Here the CDR3 DNA reads TGTGCCAGCAGTTTCGGCCACAGTCGGGGTGATGAGACCCAGTACTTC. Its translation is CASSFGHSRGDETQYF.

V usage is TRBV28 and J usage is TRBJ1-4; TRBD1 aligns across 7 bases. The CDR3 is made up of 14 amino acids. In germline, CDR1 is MDHEN, CDR2 SYDVKM. J gave up 7 bases and V 3 bases, and 5 bases lay outside the gene matches. DNA of the CDR3: TGTGCCAGCAGTTTTCAGGGGGAAGCTGAAAAACTGTTTTTT. Protein sequence: CASSFQGEAEKLFF.

This clone is a singleton in its sample. The rearrangement joins TRBV7-3 to TRBJ1-5; a possible D gene is TRBD1 (5 bases). The CDR3 spans 13 residues. Trimming shortened V by 5 bases and J by 7 bases, and 12 bases separated the two germline ends. Germline-derived CDR1 and CDR2 are SGHTA and FQGTGA. The DNA of the CDR3 is TGTGCCAGCAGCCCGGGGGGGAACCAGCCCCAGCATTTT. This sequence encodes CASSPGGNQPQHF.

This clone is a singleton in its sample. This chain uses TRBV27 with TRBJ2-2; the match to TRBD2 covers 10 bases. The V and J ends lost 0 bases and 5 bases, in that order; junction bases with no gene match: 9. The CDR3 is made up of 18 amino acids. Germline V gene sequence: CDR1 MNHEY, CDR2 SMNVEV (reference sequence). The CDR3 DNA reads as TGTGCCAGCAGTTTATCGGCTAGCGGGAGTTCCTGGACCGGGGAGCTGTTTTTT. This translates into CASSLSASGSSWTGELFF.

The chain uses TRBV11-2 and TRBJ1-1, with D possibly TRBD1 on 6 matching bases. V lost 5 bases, J lost 1 base, and 14 bases lay in between. Germline CDR1 reads SGHAT; CDR2 reads FQNNGV. This CDR3 has 15 residues. CDR3 region: CASSQRAGENTEAFF. CDR3 coding DNA: TGTGCCAGCAGCCAAAGGGCAGGGGAGAACACTGAAGCTTTCTTT.

The chain is built from TRBV9 and TRBJ2-7, with TRBD2 identical over 8 bases. V lost 5 bases, J lost 2 bases, and 18 bases stayed unmatched. Germline V gives CDR1 SGDLS, CDR2 YYNGEE. CDR3 length: 18 residues. CDR3 nucleotide sequence: TGTGCCAGCAGGGTGGGTAGCGGGGATTGCCCGGGCCCCTACGAGCAGTACTTC. Amino acid sequence: CASRVGSGDCPGPYEQYF.

V gene TRBV14 combines with J gene TRBJ2-2; 11 bases are a match to TRBD2. The germline CDR1 and CDR2 sequences are SGHDN and FVKESK. With V trimmed by 2 bases and J by 4 bases, 6 bases remained unmatched. The CDR3 sequence is 17 residues long. The CDR3 region is CASSQRIAGGPTGELFF. The CDR3 nucleotides read TGTGCCAGCAGCCAAAGAATAGCGGGAGGGCCCACCGGGGAGCTGTTTTTT.

The chain uses TRBV28 and TRBJ2-2; 7 bases fit TRBD1. The CDR3 extends over 14 amino acids. V lost 6 bases and J lost 3; bases outside the gene matches: 4. Germline loops: CDR1 MDHEN, CDR2 SYDVKM. The CDR3 protein is CASSGTGDTGELFF. The CDR3, as DNA: TGTGCCAGCAGCGGAACAGGGGACACCGGGGAGCTGTTTTTT.

The chain joins TRBV4-2 to TRBJ1-2, with TRBD1 as a possible D gene (5 bases). Deletions cut 1 base from V and 1 base from J, with 10 bases between. The CDR3 is 15 amino acids. Germline lookup yields CDR1 LGHNA and CDR2 YNFKEQ. The CDR3 region is CASSQGDSFNYGYTF. In DNA form, the CDR3 reads TGTGCCAGCAGCCAAGGAGACAGTTTTAACTATGGCTACACCTTC.

The rearrangement joins TRBV18 to TRBJ2-1; 11 positions agree with TRBD2. The V gene's germline CDR1 is KGHSH and CDR2 LQKENI. The trim removed 4 bases at V and 7 bases at J, leaving 6 bases unmatched. This CDR3 region has 15 residues. CDR3 residues: CASSRGTSGINEQFF. CDR3 nucleotides: TGTGCCAGCTCACGGGGGACTAGCGGCATTAATGAGCAGTTCTTC.